Presented here are 8 T cell receptor beta chains from one specimen sequenced in a study of Graves' ophthalmopathy and Graves' hyperthyroidism. Amplification of the TCR beta CDR3 regions used RNA transcripts (as template). The first-round RT-PCR employed HTBI primers together with the Qiagen OneStep RT-PCR kit. A multiplex PCR was then performed as the second round. Using its own MiXCR run on the multiplex PCR reads, TCRdb lists one record per CDR3 protein. This table has approximately 1.2 million distinct CDR3 sequences, about 35% appearing once. The sequencing input was peripheral blood or thyroid tissue (not recorded which). These receptors were obtained from an adult man with Graves' hyperthyroidism.

As for this clonotype: Possible read error: a much larger clone is one base away. The CDR3 does not end in the conserved phenylalanine or tryptophan, so this is likely a read error. The CDR3 DNA follows: TGTGCCAGCAGGATGACTTGGGGGCCAAGGGGGAACACTGAAGCTTTCCTT. Amino acid sequence: CASRMTWGPRGNTEAFL. This chain joins TRBV25-1 and TRBJ1-1; a possible D gene is TRBD1 (6 bases). This CDR3 is 17 amino acids long. V lost 6 bases and J 1 base, leaving 21 bases between the germline ends. Germline-derived CDR1 and CDR2 are MGHDK and SYGVNS.

This clonotype was recorded at least ten times. The J gene is TRBJ2-5, the V gene TRBV15, with 9 positions matching TRBD1. CDR3 size: 16 residues. V trimming: 2 bases; J trimming: 4 bases; junction bases outside the gene matches: 8. Germline CDR1 and CDR2: LNHNV and YYDKDF (reference sequence). The CDR3 DNA sequence: TGTGCCACCAGCAGACCTGGGACAGGGAATCGAGAGACCCAGTACTTC. It is translated as CATSRPGTGNRETQYF.

J is TRBJ2-5 and V is TRBV12-3 or TRBV12-4; D is unresolved. V lost 8 bases, J lost 5 bases, and 12 bases lay in between. The length of the CDR3 is 12 residues. The CDR3 nucleotides read TGTGCCAGCGGCCGAGTCGGGGAGACCCAGTACTTC. It yields the protein CASGRVGETQYF.

The rearrangement uses TRBV7-2 and TRBJ2-7; 8 bases fit TRBD2. There are 16 residues in the CDR3. CDR1 SGHTA and CDR2 FQGNSA come from the germline V gene. Germline trimming cut 6 bases from V and 7 bases from J; bases unmatched to any gene: 17. The CDR3: CASSTIRRGADNEQYF. The CDR3 region has the DNA TGTGCCAGCAGTACGATACGGCGGGGGGCAGACAATGAGCAGTACTTC.

This chain links TRBV12-3 or TRBV12-4 with TRBJ1-2, with TRBD1 matching over 7 bases. J gave up 6 bases and V 2 bases, and 6 bases lay outside the gene matches. This CDR3 region has 14 residues. For the CDR3, the DNA is TGTGCCAGCAGTTTAAGACAGGGCGAGGATGGCTACACCTTC. Amino acids: CASSLRQGEDGYTF.

CDR3: CASSRETDRARPYNSPLHF. The CDR3 nucleotides are TGCGCCAGCAGCCGGGAAACGGACAGGGCAAGACCATATAATTCACCCCTCCACTTT. The rearrangement links TRBV4-1 to TRBJ1-6; 8 bases fit TRBD1. The length of the CDR3 is 19 residues. Germline CDR1 and CDR2: MGHRA and YSYEKL. The V segment lost 4 bases and the J segment 4 bases; nucleotides outside the gene matches: 15.

The chain is built from TRBV19 and TRBJ1-1; no reliable D call. The CDR3 totals 15 residues. Germline values: CDR1 LNHDA, CDR2 SQIVND (reference sequence). The germline V and J ends were trimmed by 4 bases and 4 bases, with 16 bases remaining between them. The CDR3 nucleotides are TGTGCCAGTAGTAGCTTGCCGACGCGGGGCACTGAAGCTTTCTTT. Encoded protein: CASSSLPTRGTEAFF.

The chain recombines TRBV7-2 with TRBJ2-7, with D tentatively TRBD1 (5 bases). Trimming left V 8 bases short and J 2 bases short, with 16 bases between. This CDR3 has 14 residues. Germline V gene lookup returns CDR1 SGHTA and CDR2 FQGNSA. CDR3 sequence (DNA): TGTGCCAGCTCACCAAAGGGGTCACCCTACGAGCAGTACTTC. It specifies CASSPKGSPYEQYF.